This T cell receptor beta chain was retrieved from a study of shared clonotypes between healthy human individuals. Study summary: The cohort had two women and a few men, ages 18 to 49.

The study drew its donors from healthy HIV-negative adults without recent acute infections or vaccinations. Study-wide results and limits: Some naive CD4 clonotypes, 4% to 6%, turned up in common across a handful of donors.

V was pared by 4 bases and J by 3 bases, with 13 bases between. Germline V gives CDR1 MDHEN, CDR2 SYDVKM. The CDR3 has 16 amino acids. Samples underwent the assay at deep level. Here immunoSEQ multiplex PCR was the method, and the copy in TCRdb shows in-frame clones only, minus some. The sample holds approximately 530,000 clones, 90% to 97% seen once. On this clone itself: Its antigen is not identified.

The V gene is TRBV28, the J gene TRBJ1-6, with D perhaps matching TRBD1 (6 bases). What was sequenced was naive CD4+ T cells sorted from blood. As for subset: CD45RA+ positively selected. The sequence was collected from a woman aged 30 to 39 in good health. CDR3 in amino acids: CASSSETGYYNSPLHF. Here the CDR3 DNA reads TGTGCCAGCAGTTCTGAAACAGGGTACTATAATTCACCCCTCCACTTT.